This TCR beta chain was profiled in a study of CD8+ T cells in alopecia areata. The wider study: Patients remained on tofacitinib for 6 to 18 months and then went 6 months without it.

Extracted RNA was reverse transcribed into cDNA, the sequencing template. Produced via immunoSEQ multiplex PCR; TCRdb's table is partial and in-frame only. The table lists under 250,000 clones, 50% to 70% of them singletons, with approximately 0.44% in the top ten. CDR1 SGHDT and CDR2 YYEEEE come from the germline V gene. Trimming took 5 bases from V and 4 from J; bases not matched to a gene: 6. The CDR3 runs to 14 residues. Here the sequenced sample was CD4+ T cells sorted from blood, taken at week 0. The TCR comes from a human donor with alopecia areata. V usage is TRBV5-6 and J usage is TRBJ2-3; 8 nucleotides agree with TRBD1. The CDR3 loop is CASSRDRRPDTQYF. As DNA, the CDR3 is TGTGCCAGCAGTAGGGACAGGCGCCCAGATACGCAGTATTTT.